The 19 T cell receptor beta chains below come from one sample, sequenced in a study of shared clonotypes between healthy human individuals. The method was immunoSEQ multiplex PCR; TCRdb's version includes in-frame clones alone and lacks a portion of them. The table lists 2 million or so clones, 95% of them singletons, with 0.13% in the top ten. Specimen: naive CD4+ T cells sorted from blood. Subset reported: CD45RA+ positively selected. Receptors originate from a young man in good health.

Concerning this clone itself: This sample also contains other DNA sequences that code for the same CDR3. The V call is TRBV18, the J call TRBJ1-6; 8 nucleotides align to TRBD1. This CDR3 is 14 amino acids long. CDR1 is KGHSH, CDR2 LQKENI, per germline. V shed 2 bases and J 7 bases; nucleotides not matched to a gene: 1. The CDR3 spells CASSPGTGNSPLHF. Written as DNA, the CDR3 is TGTGCCAGCTCACCAGGGACAGGCAATTCACCCCTCCACTTT.

This chain uses TRBV19 with TRBJ2-1; D not certain. Trimming took 3 bases from V and 9 from J, leaving 12 bases between them. CDR1 and CDR2 (germline): LNHDA, SQIVND (reference sequence). This CDR3 region has 13 residues. CDR3 protein: CASSIMNRREQFF. The CDR3 region has the DNA TGTGCCAGTAGTATTATGAACCGACGTGAGCAGTTCTTC.

This clone was counted a single time. The chain has TRBV5-1 and TRBJ1-2; the match to TRBD1 covers 7 bases. The ends lost 4 bases at V and 5 bases at J; junction bases unmatched: 8. Germline V gene sequence: CDR1 SGHRS, CDR2 YFSETQ. This CDR3 has 14 residues. In DNA form, the CDR3 reads TGCGCCAGCAGCCCCGACAGGGTTTCGTATGGCTACACCTTC. As protein: CASSPDRVSYGYTF.

As regards this clone: Other DNA sequences of this sample code for an identical CDR3. This chain uses TRBV5-4 with TRBJ1-1; D unresolved. The V and J ends lost 2 bases and 6 bases respectively, with 11 bases between them. CDR1 SGHNT and CDR2 YYREEE come from the germline V gene (reference sequence). The CDR3 sequence is 13 residues long. The CDR3 region is CASSLTGLAEAFF. For the CDR3, the DNA is TGTGCCAGCAGCTTAACGGGTTTGGCTGAAGCTTTCTTT.

The rearrangement uses TRBV28 and TRBJ1-2; the match to TRBD1 covers 10 bases. With 5 bases clipped from V and 5 bases from J, the junction kept 14 bases outside the gene matches. CDR3 size: 17 residues. Germline CDR1 reads MDHEN; CDR2 reads SYDVKM. CDR3 in DNA: TGTGCCAGCAGTCTTGGTAGGGACAGGGGAGGCTCTTATGGCTACACCTTC. It specifies CASSLGRDRGGSYGYTF.

With regard to this clone: Other nucleotide sequences from this sample produce the same CDR3. DNA for the CDR3: TGCAGCGTTGTGACAGCCTACGAGCAGTACTTC. It translates to CSVVTAYEQYF. The chain has TRBV29-1 and TRBJ2-7; D is possibly TRBD1 (5 bases). This CDR3 contains 11 residues. CDR1 SQVTM and CDR2 ANQGSEA come from the germline V gene. V shed 4 bases and J shed 2 bases, with 6 bases lying between them.

The J gene is TRBJ2-7, the V gene TRBV7-6; maybe TRBD2 (6 bases). The CDR3 is made up of 15 amino acids. V lost 3 bases and J 2 bases, leaving 14 bases between the germline ends. CDR1 and CDR2 from the germline V gene are SGHVS and FNYEAQ. CDR3 in amino acids: CASSFTEDYAYEQYF. CDR3 sequence (DNA): TGTGCCAGCAGCTTCACGGAGGACTACGCCTACGAGCAGTACTTC.

This clone was found a few times. The chain links TRBV5-1 to TRBJ2-3, with 12 bases that match TRBD2. The germline CDR1 and CDR2 sequences are SGHRS and YFSETQ. After removal of 4 bases from V and 4 bases from J, the junction contained 10 bases not matched to a gene. This CDR3 contains 17 residues. CDR3 in DNA: TGCGCCAGCAGCCTTAGGACTAGCGGGGTGAGTCCAGATACGCAGTATTTT. It codes for CASSLRTSGVSPDTQYF.

The rearrangement joins TRBV6-5 to TRBJ1-6; D is possibly TRBD1 (6 bases). V lost 10 bases and J lost 7, with 17 bases in between. Germline CDR1 and CDR2: MNHEY and SVGAGI. The CDR3 sequence is 14 residues long. The CDR3 DNA reads as TGTGCCACCTCCCGGGGACAATCAAATTCACCCCTCCACTTT. This codes for CATSRGQSNSPLHF.

The chain uses TRBV5-4 and TRBJ2-5, with D hard to call. The CDR3 has 14 residues. The V gene lost 0 bases and the J gene lost 0 bases, with 6 bases spanning the gap. CDR1 SGHNT and CDR2 YYREEE come from the germline V gene (reference sequence). CDR3 residues: CASSLDHYQETQYF. As DNA, the CDR3 is TGTGCCAGCAGCTTGGACCACTACCAAGAGACCCAGTACTTC.

This clone came up a few times. Other DNA sequences from this sample encode an identical CDR3 as well. V usage is TRBV18 and J usage is TRBJ2-3; D remains ambiguous. The CDR3 is made up of 11 amino acids. V lost 4 bases and J lost 2, with 1 base in between. The V gene's germline CDR1 is KGHSH and CDR2 LQKENI. CDR3 DNA: TGTGCCAGCTCACTCACAGATACGCAGTATTTT. The encoded protein is CASSLTDTQYF.

In this sample, this clone turned up once. V and J are TRBV6-5 and TRBJ2-2; 12 nucleotides match TRBD2. J gave up 4 bases and V 6 bases, and 3 bases lay outside the gene matches. The germline CDR1 and CDR2 sequences are MNHEY and SVGAGI. This CDR3 region has 15 residues. Here the CDR3 DNA reads TGTGCCAGCAGGTCGACTAGCGGGGGCACCGGGGAGCTGTTTTTT. It yields the protein CASRSTSGGTGELFF.

The V and J genes are TRBV28 and TRBJ1-1, with 7 nucleotides matching TRBD1. CDR3 length equals 13 residues. The germline gives CDR1 MDHEN, CDR2 SYDVKM. V trimming: 4 bases; J trimming: 12 bases; junction bases outside the gene matches: 11. CDR3 coding DNA: TGTGCCAGCAGTTCTCATCCGGGACAGAGGACTTTCTTT. It translates to CASSSHPGQRTFF.

The chain links TRBV28 to TRBJ1-1; 8 nucleotides match TRBD1. This CDR3 contains 15 residues. In germline, CDR1 is MDHEN, CDR2 SYDVKM. The junction had 11 bases not matched to a gene; V was cut back by 5 bases and J by 6 bases. CDR3 sequence (DNA): TGTGCCAGCAGTCAGGTAAAGGGACAGGCCTCTGAAGCTTTCTTT. Encoded protein: CASSQVKGQASEAFF.

The chain combines TRBV11-2 with TRBJ2-5, with D perhaps TRBD1 (6 bases). The CDR3 totals 15 residues. Looked up from germline, CDR1 is SGHAT and CDR2 is FQNNGV. The V end was cut by 3 bases, the J end by 2 bases, with 13 bases between. The CDR3 DNA sequence: TGTGCCAGCAGCTTCGGTCTGGACAGACAAGAGACCCAGTACTTC. Protein product: CASSFGLDRQETQYF.

The chain recombines TRBV5-4 with TRBJ1-3; D gene unclear. V lost 3 bases and J lost 0, with 16 bases in between. Germline CDR1 is SGHNT and CDR2 is YYREEE (reference sequence). The CDR3 spans 17 residues. CDR3 loop: CASSWGVGSRSGNTIYF. CDR3 nucleotides: TGTGCCAGCAGCTGGGGTGTAGGCAGCCGCTCTGGAAACACCATATATTTT.

This chain links TRBV6-1 with TRBJ2-7; possible D gene TRBD1, 6 bases. CDR1 is MNHNS and CDR2 is SASEGT in the germline V gene. V shed 5 bases and J shed 2 bases, with 16 bases lying between them. The CDR3 runs 15 residues. The CDR3 reads CASSTLLGAPYEQYF. The CDR3 DNA reads as TGTGCCAGCAGTACTTTACTGGGGGCCCCCTACGAGCAGTACTTC.

This chain links TRBV5-1 with TRBJ2-5; TRBD2 matches at 10 bases. This CDR3 comprises 15 residues. V gave up 3 bases and J gave up 4 bases; unmatched junction bases: 6. Germline values: CDR1 SGHRS, CDR2 YFSETQ. CDR3 protein: CASSSASGRRETQYF. The CDR3 DNA follows: TGCGCCAGCAGCTCGGCTAGCGGGAGACGAGAGACCCAGTACTTC. Together with reference TRBV5-1 and TRBJ2-5, the CDR3 gives the full variable domain: KAGVTQTPRYLIKTRGQQVTLSCSPISGHRSVSWYQQTPGQGLQFLFEYFSETQRNKGNFPGRFSGRQFSNSRSEMNVSTLELGDSALYLCASSSASGRRETQYFGPGTRLLVL.

The V gene is TRBV19, the J gene TRBJ1-5; TRBD1 matches at 7 bases. V shed 6 bases, J shed 6 bases, and the junction held 8 bases outside the gene matches. The germline V gene encodes CDR1 LNHDA and CDR2 SQIVND (reference sequence). There are 14 residues in the CDR3. The CDR3 region is CASSPGGDGQPQHF. As DNA, the CDR3 is TGTGCCAGTAGCCCAGGGGGAGACGGTCAGCCCCAGCATTTT.